What follows are 26 T cell receptor beta chains derived from one specimen sequenced in a study of cytomegalovirus exposure and HLA in healthy donors. The PCR employed 60 Vbeta primers together with 13 Jbeta primers. Profiled with immunoSEQ multiplex PCR; TCRdb holds only in-frame clones, not every one. The table has some 170,000 clones, around 77% seen once. What was sequenced was PBMCs. These TCRs come from a woman in her 30s in good health and CMV-seronegative.

V usage is TRBV27 and J usage is TRBJ1-6, with 10 nucleotides matching TRBD1. The germline V gene has CDR1 MNHEY and CDR2 SMNVEV (reference sequence). The CDR3 is 18 residues long. V lost 4 bases, J lost 6 bases, and 12 bases stayed unmatched. In DNA, the CDR3 is TGTGCCAGCAGTTATAGCCCCCCCGGGACAGGGGTTAATTCACCCCTCCACTTT. It translates to CASSYSPPGTGVNSPLHF.

This clone was seen a single time. The chain uses TRBV29-1 and TRBJ2-1; the D gene is possibly TRBD1 (6 bases). Germline CDR1 reads SQVTM; CDR2 reads ANQGSEA. This CDR3 comprises 13 residues. Trimming cost V 3 bases and J 6 bases, with 12 bases left between them. The CDR3 region is CSVEGHLLNEQFF. The CDR3 DNA reads as TGCAGCGTTGAGGGACACCTCCTCAATGAGCAGTTCTTC.

Points on this clone: The junction shows a germline mismatch at one end, possibly a read error. The rearrangement links TRBV6-5 to TRBJ2-7; 8 nucleotides line up with TRBD2. This CDR3 spans 14 amino acids. Germline V gene sequence: CDR1 MNHEY, CDR2 SVGAGI. CDR3 nucleotide sequence: TGTGCCAGCAGTAACTCCGGGACTAGTCGCGAGCAGTACTTC. Translated, it gives CASSNSGTSREQYF.

As DNA, the CDR3 is TGTGCCTGGAGTGTCGGGGGGATATCCTCTGGAAACACCATATATTTT. Protein product: CAWSVGGISSGNTIYF. This chain uses TRBV30 with TRBJ1-3; tentatively, D is TRBD1 (5 bases). The length of the CDR3 is 16 residues. CDR1 is GTSNPN and CDR2 is SVGIG in the germline V gene (reference sequence). Trimming pared 0 bases from V and 0 bases from J, leaving 12 bases between.

V and J are TRBV25-1 and TRBJ1-2, with no clear D. The CDR3 consists of 15 residues. Germline lookup yields CDR1 MGHDK and CDR2 SYGVNS. Trimming took 1 base from V and 1 from J, leaving 10 bases between them. The CDR3 loop is CASSELGGYNYGYTF. For the CDR3, the DNA is TGTGCCAGCAGTGAATTAGGAGGGTATAACTATGGCTACACCTTC.

In its sample, this clone was seen a few times. V gene TRBV4-3 combines with J gene TRBJ2-3; D gene uncertain. The CDR3 is 15 residues long. Per germline, CDR1 LGHNA and CDR2 YSLEER. The V gene lost 2 bases and the J gene lost 0 bases, with 9 bases spanning the gap. The CDR3 coding sequence is TGCGCCAGCAGCCAACAGGTGGATAGCACAGATACGCAGTATTTT. Protein product: CASSQQVDSTDTQYF.

This clone was recorded a few times. The chain recombines TRBV6-7 with TRBJ2-1; D perhaps matches TRBD2 (5 bases). Being an ORF, TRBV6-7 has a function that is uncertain. Trimming left V 7 bases short and J 5 bases short, with 18 bases between. The CDR3 covers 15 residues. The CDR3 DNA is TGTGCCAGCACCGAGGACTTCCCCCGTGACAATGAGCAGTTCTTC. This translates into CASTEDFPRDNEQFF.

The chain is built from TRBV10-1 and TRBJ2-7, with 9 bases matching TRBD1. The ends lost 3 bases at V and 5 bases at J; junction bases unmatched: 8. In germline, CDR1 is WNHNN, CDR2 SYGVQD (reference sequence). The CDR3 has 15 amino acids. CDR3 sequence (DNA): TGCGCCAGCAGTGATGTGGGACAGGGTATCAACGAGCAGTACTTC. Residues: CASSDVGQGINEQYF.

V and J are TRBV20-1 and TRBJ2-3; D gene unclear. This CDR3 region has 11 residues. V was shortened by 1 base and J by 6 bases, with 5 bases between the two germline ends. Germline CDR1 and CDR2: DFQATT and SNEGSKA (reference sequence). The CDR3 sequence is CSARVRDTQYF. The CDR3 DNA sequence: TGCAGTGCTAGAGTACGGGATACGCAGTATTTT.

The gene calls are TRBV19 and TRBJ2-3; 7 bases line up with TRBD1. The CDR3 spans 13 residues. CDR1 and CDR2 (germline): LNHDA, SQIVND (reference sequence). The V gene end was trimmed by 5 bases and the J gene end by 4 bases; junction bases not matched to a gene: 3. As DNA, the CDR3 is TGTGCCAGTAGTTCACAGGGGTCAGATACGCAGTATTTT. It is translated as CASSSQGSDTQYF. The variable domain in full, completed from reference TRBV19 and TRBJ2-3, reads DGGITQSPKYLFRKEGQNVTLSCEQNLNHDAMYWYRQDPGQGLRLIYYSQIVNDFQKGDIAEGYSVSREKKESFPLTVTSAQKNPTAFYLCASSSQGSDTQYFGPGTRLTVL.

The chain links TRBV7-2 to TRBJ2-1; maybe TRBD1 (6 bases). The CDR3 is made up of 16 amino acids. Deletions cut 5 bases from V and 2 bases from J, with 16 bases between. Per the germline V gene, CDR1 is SGHTA and CDR2 is FQGNSA. The CDR3 bases are TGTGCCAGCAGCCCCCCCGGGGACAAGACCTACAATGAGCAGTTCTTC. It encodes CASSPPGDKTYNEQFF.

This clone was recorded a few times. The genes are TRBV6-5 and TRBJ2-3; D may be TRBD2 (7 bases). Trimming shortened V by 1 base and J by 1 base, and 12 bases separated the two germline ends. The CDR3 is made up of 16 amino acids. Germline CDR1 and CDR2: MNHEY and SVGAGI. The CDR3 protein is CASSYFPGGRTDTQYF. The CDR3 DNA is TGTGCCAGCAGTTACTTTCCGGGGGGCCGCACAGATACGCAGTATTTT.

J is TRBJ1-1 and V is TRBV5-1; TRBD1 might be the D (5 bases). Germline CDR1 SGHRS, CDR2 YFSETQ. Trimming removed 0 bases from V and 0 bases from J, with 12 bases in between. The CDR3 is made up of 16 amino acids. CDR3 sequence: CASSLASGHLNTEAFF. The CDR3 DNA sequence: TGCGCCAGCAGCTTGGCCAGTGGACACTTGAACACTGAAGCTTTCTTT.

This clone was found a few times. The rearrangement links TRBV18 to TRBJ2-3, with 7 bases lining up with TRBD2. The CDR3 totals 14 residues. Trimming at V came to 6 bases and at J to 2 bases, leaving 5 bases not matched to a gene. The germline gives CDR1 KGHSH, CDR2 LQKENI. Here the CDR3 DNA reads TGTGCCAGCTCCCAACTAGCGTACACAGATACGCAGTATTTT. It encodes CASSQLAYTDTQYF.

V is TRBV7-2 and J is TRBJ2-2; D perhaps matches TRBD2 (6 bases). From germline, CDR1 is SGHTA and CDR2 FQGNSA. This CDR3 contains 16 residues. The ends were cut back, 1 base at V and 3 bases at J, with 12 bases in the middle. In nucleotides, the CDR3 is TGTGCCAGCAGCTTAGATTCGGGAGAATACACCGGGGAGCTGTTTTTT. This codes for CASSLDSGEYTGELFF.

V usage is TRBV28 and J usage is TRBJ1-1, with 7 bases that match TRBD1. The CDR3 has 15 amino acids. Germline V gene lookup returns CDR1 MDHEN and CDR2 SYDVKM. Trimming removed 3 bases from V and 8 bases from J; junction bases left unmatched: 12. The CDR3 DNA sequence: TGTGCCAGCAGTTTCCCGCACACGACAGGGTTAGAAGCTTTCTTT. As protein: CASSFPHTTGLEAFF.

The chain uses TRBV7-9 and TRBJ2-7, with D maybe TRBD1 (5 bases). CDR1 and CDR2 (germline): SEHNR, FQNEAQ (reference sequence). The CDR3 runs 15 residues. V was shortened by 5 bases and J by 3 bases, with 17 bases between the two germline ends. CDR3 DNA sequence: TGTGCCAGCAGCAAAGACAGTCTCCTCCTCTACGAGCAGTACTTC. Translation: CASSKDSLLLYEQYF.

The CDR3 nucleotides read TGTGCCACCAGCAGAGGGGGGCACACTGAAGCTTTCTTT. Its protein product is CATSRGGHTEAFF. The chain uses TRBV15 and TRBJ1-1; D is perhaps TRBD1 (6 bases). The V gene's germline CDR1 is LNHNV and CDR2 YYDKDF (reference sequence). V was clipped by 1 base and J by 3 bases, with 6 bases between them. The CDR3 sequence is 13 residues long.

This clone was seen a few times. The CDR3 loop is CASTEYLNTEAFF. The CDR3 nucleotides are TGTGCCAGTACGGAGTATCTGAACACTGAAGCTTTCTTT. The chain has TRBV19 and TRBJ1-1; D call uncertain. The CDR3 consists of 13 residues. Germline V lookup: CDR1 LNHDA, CDR2 SQIVND (reference sequence). V lost 7 bases and J 0 bases, leaving 9 bases between the germline ends.

The J gene is TRBJ2-1, the V gene TRBV30; TRBD2 matches 8 bases. The CDR3 consists of 14 residues. J gave up 9 bases and V 8 bases, and 15 bases lay outside the gene matches. From germline, CDR1 is GTSNPN and CDR2 SVGIG (reference sequence). This chain's CDR3 is CAGGLSSGRGEQFF. CDR3 DNA: TGTGCCGGGGGACTCTCCAGCGGGAGAGGTGAGCAGTTCTTC.

The sample holds many counts of this clone. The rearrangement links TRBV29-1 to TRBJ1-1, with TRBD1 as a possible D gene (6 bases). Germline-derived CDR1 and CDR2 are SQVTM and ANQGSEA. V gave up 4 bases and J gave up 1 base, with 13 bases separating them. This CDR3 spans 14 amino acids. This CDR3 reads CSVGAADRNTEAFF. CDR3 nucleotide sequence: TGCAGCGTTGGCGCGGCGGACAGGAACACTGAAGCTTTCTTT.

The gene calls are TRBV30 and TRBJ2-1; D perhaps matches TRBD2 (5 bases). Germline lookup yields CDR1 GTSNPN and CDR2 SVGIG (reference sequence). V shed 0 bases and J shed 0 bases, with 12 bases lying between them. CDR3 length equals 16 residues. The CDR3 DNA reads TGTGCCTGGAGTGTAGGTAGTGGGAGCTCCTACAATGAGCAGTTCTTC. It codes for CAWSVGSGSSYNEQFF.

The chain couples TRBV5-4 to TRBJ2-5; 8 bases are a match to TRBD2. This CDR3 is built from 15 residues. V gave up 7 bases and J gave up 5 bases; unmatched junction bases: 13. Germline assignment: CDR1 SGHNT and CDR2 YYREEE (reference sequence). CDR3 coding DNA: TGTGCCAGCCAAATTGGGCGGGGGGCAGTGGAGACCCAGTACTTC. Protein: CASQIGRGAVETQYF.

This clone appeared once. J is TRBJ1-2 and V is TRBV5-4; 9 bases align to TRBD1. The V segment lost 0 bases and the J segment 7 bases; nucleotides outside the gene matches: 4. The V gene's germline CDR1 is SGHNT and CDR2 YYREEE (reference sequence). This CDR3 spans 14 amino acids. The CDR3 spells CASSLGDREGGYTF. The CDR3 nucleotides are TGTGCCAGCAGCTTGGGGGACAGGGAGGGTGGCTACACCTTC.

The chain is built from TRBV9 and TRBJ2-1, with 9 nucleotides matching TRBD1. The CDR3 spans 14 residues. Germline V gene lookup returns CDR1 SGDLS and CDR2 YYNGEE. V lost 0 bases and J lost 7; bases outside the gene matches: 2. CDR3 nucleotides: TGTGCCAGCAGCGTAGGACAGGGGGGGAATGAGCAGTTCTTC. This codes for CASSVGQGGNEQFF.

This clone was seen ten or more times. This chain connects TRBV4-1 to TRBJ2-7, with 12 bases matching TRBD2. The CDR3 sequence is 18 residues long. V lost 0 bases and J lost 6; bases outside the gene matches: 12. Germline V lookup: CDR1 MGHRA, CDR2 YSYEKL. The CDR3 DNA is TGCGCCAGCAGCCAAGAAAGATGGCTAGCGGGGGGGCTGTCCGAGCAGTACTTC. It codes for CASSQERWLAGGLSEQYF.